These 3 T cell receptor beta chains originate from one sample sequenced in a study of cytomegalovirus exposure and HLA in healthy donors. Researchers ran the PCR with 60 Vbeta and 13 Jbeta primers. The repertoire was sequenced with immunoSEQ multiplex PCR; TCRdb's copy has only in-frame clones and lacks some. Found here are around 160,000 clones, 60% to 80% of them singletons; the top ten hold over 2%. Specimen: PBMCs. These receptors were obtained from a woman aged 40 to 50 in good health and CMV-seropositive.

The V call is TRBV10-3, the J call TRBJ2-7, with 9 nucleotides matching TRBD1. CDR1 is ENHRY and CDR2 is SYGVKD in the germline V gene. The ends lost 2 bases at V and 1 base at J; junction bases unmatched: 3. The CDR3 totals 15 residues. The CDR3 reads CAISETGTGSYEQYF. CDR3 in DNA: TGTGCCATCAGTGAGACGGGGACAGGGTCCTACGAGCAGTACTTC.

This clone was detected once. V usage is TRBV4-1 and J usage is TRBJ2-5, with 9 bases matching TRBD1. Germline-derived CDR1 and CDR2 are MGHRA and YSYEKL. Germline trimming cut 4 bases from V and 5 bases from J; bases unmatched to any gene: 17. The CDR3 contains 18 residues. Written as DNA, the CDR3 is TGCGCCAGCAGCCTACGGACAGGGGCCAGCATCGGAGGGGAGACCCAGTACTTC. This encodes CASSLRTGASIGGETQYF.

CDR3 loop: CASATSGGHNEQFF. CDR3 sequence (DNA): TGTGCCAGCGCCACTAGCGGGGGCCACAATGAGCAGTTCTTC. The genes are TRBV6-1 and TRBJ2-1, with 11 bases that match TRBD2. This CDR3 region has 14 residues. Trimming removed 8 bases from V and 5 bases from J; junction bases left unmatched: 5. CDR1 and CDR2 from the germline V gene are MNHNS and SASEGT.